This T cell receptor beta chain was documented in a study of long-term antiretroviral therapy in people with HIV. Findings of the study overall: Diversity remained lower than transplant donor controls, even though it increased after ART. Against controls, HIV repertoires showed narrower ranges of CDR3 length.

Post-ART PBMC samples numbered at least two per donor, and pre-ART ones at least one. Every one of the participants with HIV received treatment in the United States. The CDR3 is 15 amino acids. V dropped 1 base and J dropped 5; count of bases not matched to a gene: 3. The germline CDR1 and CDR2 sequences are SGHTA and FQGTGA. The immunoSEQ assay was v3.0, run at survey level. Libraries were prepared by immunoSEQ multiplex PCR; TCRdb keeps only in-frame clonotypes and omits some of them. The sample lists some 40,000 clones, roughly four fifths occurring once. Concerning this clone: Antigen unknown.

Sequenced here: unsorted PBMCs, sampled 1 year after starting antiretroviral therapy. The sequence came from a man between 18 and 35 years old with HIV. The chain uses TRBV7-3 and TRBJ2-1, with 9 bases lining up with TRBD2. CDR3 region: CASSLIAGANNEQFF. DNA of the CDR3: TGTGCCAGCAGCTTAATAGCGGGAGCTAACAATGAGCAGTTCTTC.